The clone carrying this T cell receptor beta chain showed up just a few times. V gave up 2 bases and J gave up 4 bases, with 12 bases separating them. The CDR3 has 15 residues. Germline CDR1 is SGHAT and CDR2 is FQDESV (reference sequence). The data were obtained in a study of T-cell memory formation after mild COVID-19. Study information: The study found TCR clusters largely donor specific.

TCRdb re-called the 5' RACE reads with MiXCR, one entry per CDR3 protein. Of hundreds of thousands of distinct CDR3 sequences in the sample, more than 15% were seen once. V usage is TRBV11-1 and J usage is TRBJ2-1; weak D call: TRBD2 (6 bases). This sequence was found in a man younger than 35 who had mild COVID-19 (a few samples of this study predate the infection). Cell type and time point are not known. The material sequenced was PBMCs or a T cell subset sorted from them (not recorded which). CDR3 protein: CASSLRRGSYNEQFF. The CDR3, as DNA: TGTGCCAGCAGCTTAAGACGGGGGTCTTACAATGAGCAGTTCTTC.